These T cell receptor beta chains were read from a single sample in a study of blood T cell repertoires in COVID-19. The table came from immunoSEQ multiplex PCR; TCRdb's copy has only in-frame clones and leaves some out. The sample shows about 200,000 clones, approximately 90% of them seen only once. Sequenced material: peripheral blood. The receptors come from a woman aged 35 to 49 with acute or convalescent COVID-19. Each CDR3 is given with its conserved first and last residue. A D gene is named only where the DNA matches it firmly. Clone sizes are given selectively: once, few, many, or a class where the clone is expanded.

clone_size j_call v_call d_call cdr3_nt cdr3_aa
NA TRBJ1-3 TRBV5-4 TRBD1 TGTGCCAGCAGCTTTGGGGGGACTTCCACCGGGACAGGGGAAAACACCATATATTTT CASSFGGTSTGTGENTIYF
NA TRBJ1-6 TRBV18 NA TGTGCCAGCTCACCACAGGCAGGGAACTATAATTCACCCCTCCACTTT CASSPQAGNYNSPLHF
once TRBJ1-4 TRBV28 TRBD1 TGTGCCAGCAGCGACCCGGGACAGCATAATGAAAAACTGTTTTTT CASSDPGQHNEKLFF
NA TRBJ1-2 TRBV4-1 TRBD1 TGCGCCAGCAGCCAGCCACGGACAGGCGACTATGGCTACACCTTC CASSQPRTGDYGYTF
NA TRBJ1-2 TRBV5-8 NA TGTGCCAGCAGCTTGGGGGGGGGCTATGGCTACACCTTC CASSLGGGYGYTF
NA TRBJ1-3 TRBV5-1 TRBD1 TGCGCCAGCAGCACCGCAGGGGGCGCTGGAAACACCATATATTTT CASSTAGGAGNTIYF
NA TRBJ1-6 TRBV5-1 TRBD1 TGCGCCAGCAGTACACAGGGGTCTAATTCACCCCTCCACTTT CASSTQGSNSPLHF
NA TRBJ1-2 TRBV5-6 TRBD1 TGTGCCAGCAGCTCTACATGGACAGGGGAGGGCTACACCTTC CASSSTWTGEGYTF
NA TRBJ2-3 TRBV9 TRBD2 TGTGCCAGCAGCGCAGCGGGGGGTTCTAGCACAGATACGCAGTATTTT CASSAAGGSSTDTQYF
NA TRBJ2-1 TRBV6-5 TRBD1 TGTGCCAGCAGTTCTCGGGCAGGGGGCGGTTTGAATGAGCAGTTCTTC CASSSRAGGGLNEQFF
NA TRBJ2-6 TRBV11-3 NA TGTGCCAGCAGCCAGAGCCACAGGGACATCCTGACTTTC CASSQSHRDILTF
NA TRBJ1-2 TRBV9 TRBD1 TGTGCCAGCAGCGTGGGGACAGGGGGCGGAGGTTCCTATGGCTACACCTTC CASSVGTGGGGSYGYTF
NA TRBJ2-2 TRBV10-3 TRBD1 TGTGCCATCAGTGCCGGGACAGGGTCGAACACCGGGGAGCTGTTTTTT CAISAGTGSNTGELFF
NA TRBJ1-2 TRBV19 TRBD1 TGTGCCAGTAGTCCTTCGGGGACAGGGGGCAATTACTATGGCTACACCTTC CASSPSGTGGNYYGYTF
once TRBJ1-2 TRBV18 NA TGTGCCAGCTCACCCTCCGAACTAAATTTCTATGGCTACACCTTC CASSPSELNFYGYTF
NA TRBJ2-3 TRBV3-1/TRBV3-2 TRBD2 TGTGCCAGCAGCCAGGGGGGGACTAAACAGTATTTT CASSQGGTKQYF
NA TRBJ1-1 TRBV11-2 NA TGTGCCAGCATTCCTCGGGGACTTAACACTGAAGCTTTCTTT CASIPRGLNTEAFF
NA TRBJ2-3 TRBV19 TRBD2 TGTGCCAGTACCGTCGGGGGGTCAGATACGCAGTATTTT CASTVGGSDTQYF
NA TRBJ1-3 TRBV7-8 TRBD1 TGTGCCAGCAGGGACAGGAGCTCTGGAAACACCATATATTTT CASRDRSSGNTIYF
NA TRBJ1-2 TRBV11-2 TRBD1 TGTGCCAGCAGACAATTCACAGAGGACAGGTCCTATGGCTACACCTTC CASRQFTEDRSYGYTF
once TRBJ2-3 TRBV19 TRBD2 TGTGCCAGTAGTATGGGAGCGGGGGGGACCACAGATACGCAGTATTTT CASSMGAGGTTDTQYF
NA TRBJ2-3 TRBV4-1 TRBD1 TGCGCCAGCAGCCAATTTCGGGACAGGGGGGCAGATACGCAGTATTTT CASSQFRDRGADTQYF
NA TRBJ1-2 TRBV11-2 NA TGTGCCAGCAGCCCAAGTCAGTCTGGCTACACCTTC CASSPSQSGYTF
NA TRBJ1-5 TRBV2 TRBD1 TGTGCCAGCAGTTCGACAGGGGTTGGCAATCAGCCCCAGCATTTT CASSSTGVGNQPQHF
NA TRBJ1-2 TRBV12-3/TRBV12-4 NA TGTGCCAGCACCCTACAAAGGGGTTCCTACACCTTC CASTLQRGSYTF
once TRBJ2-3 TRBV3-1/TRBV3-2 TRBD2 TGTGCCAGCAGCCAGGGCGCTAGCGGGGTGCGTACAGATACGCAGTATTTT CASSQGASGVRTDTQYF
NA TRBJ2-3 TRBV2 NA TGTGCCAGCTACGTGGGGGAGGGCACAGATACGCAGTATTTT CASYVGEGTDTQYF